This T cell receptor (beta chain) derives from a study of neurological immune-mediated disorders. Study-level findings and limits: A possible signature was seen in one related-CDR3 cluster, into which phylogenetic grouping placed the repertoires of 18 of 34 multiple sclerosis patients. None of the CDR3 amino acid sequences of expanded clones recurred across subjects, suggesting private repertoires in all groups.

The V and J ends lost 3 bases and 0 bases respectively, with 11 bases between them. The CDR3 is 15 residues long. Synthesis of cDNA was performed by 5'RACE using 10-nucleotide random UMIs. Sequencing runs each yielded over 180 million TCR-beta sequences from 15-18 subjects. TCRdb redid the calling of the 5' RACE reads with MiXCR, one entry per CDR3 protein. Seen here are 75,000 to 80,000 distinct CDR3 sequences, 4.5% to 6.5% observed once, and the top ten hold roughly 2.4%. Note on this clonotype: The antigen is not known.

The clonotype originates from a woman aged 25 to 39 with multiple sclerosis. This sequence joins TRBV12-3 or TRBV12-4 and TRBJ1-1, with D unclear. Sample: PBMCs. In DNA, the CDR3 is TGTGCCAGCAGTTTCTGGGAACGCATGAACACTGAAGCTTTCTTT. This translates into CASSFWERMNTEAFF.